This TCR beta chain was observed in a study of control samples from healthy donors and cancer patients. CDR1 is MNHNY, CDR2 SVGAGI, per germline (reference sequence). Between the trimmed V and J ends, which lost 6 bases and 4 bases, there was a span of 19 bases. There are 15 residues in the CDR3. Some clones are missing from TCRdb's copy, which holds only in-frame ones; the method was immunoSEQ multiplex PCR. Among under 85,000 clones listed, over 65% were seen once. Sequencing was carried out using PBMCs. The TCR sequence derives from a woman in her forties or fifties with lung cancer. This chain uses TRBV6-6 with TRBJ2-7, with D maybe TRBD2 (5 bases). The CDR3 here is CASRLHLPGTYEQYF. The CDR3 DNA is TGTGCCAGCAGGCTACACCTCCCGGGAACATACGAGCAGTACTTC.